This is a list of T cell receptor beta chains from one sample in a study of T cells in Graves' hyperthyroidism and ophthalmopathy. TCRdb itself ran the multiplex PCR reads through MiXCR, one entry per CDR3 protein. The sample comprises about 600,000 distinct CDR3 sequences, 16% of which are singletons, and approximately 3.5% rests with the top ten. Sequenced input: blood. Receptors originate from a woman in her forties with Graves' ophthalmopathy. Each CDR3 is given with its conserved first and last residue. Each record gives: D gene, J gene, clone size, V gene, CDR3 protein, CDR3 DNA. The D gene is left open where the match is weak. Clone sizes are given selectively: once, few, many, or a class where the clone is expanded.

>TRBD1|TRBJ2-1|many|TRBV7-9
CASSLGPGGNEQFF
TGTGCCAGCAGCTTAGGGCCAGGGGGCAATGAGCAGTTCTTC
>TRBD1|TRBJ2-1|few|TRBV4-1
CASSPALGQGARNEQFF
TGCGCCAGCAGCCCGGCCCTGGGGCAGGGGGCGCGAAATGAGCAGTTCTTC
>.|TRBJ1-1|few|TRBV18
CASSPGAHAPEAFF
TGTGCCAGCTCACCAGGCGCACACGCCCCCGAAGCTTTCTTT
>.|TRBJ1-3|.|TRBV3-1
CASSQAGNGNTIYF
TGTGCCAGCAGCCAAGCGGGGAACGGAAACACCATATATTTT
>.|TRBJ1-2|many|TRBV6-1
CASSEGPGWGYTF
TGTGCCAGCAGTGAAGGGCCGGGATGGGGCTACACCTTC
>TRBD1|TRBJ1-6|.|TRBV5-1
CASSLEQGANSPLHF
TGCGCCAGCAGCTTGGAGCAGGGGGCTAATTCACCCCTCCACTTT
>.|TRBJ2-1|few|TRBV3-1
CASSLKQGFLYNEQFF
TGTGCCAGCAGCCTAAAACAGGGCTTCCTATACAATGAGCAGTTCTTC
>.|TRBJ2-2|many|TRBV11-2
CASSSDGDGTVGELFF
TGTGCCAGCAGCTCCGATGGGGACGGCACCGTCGGGGAGCTGTTTTTT
>.|TRBJ2-1|many|TRBV12-3/TRBV12-4
CASSFFGNEQFF
TGTGCCAGCAGTTTTTTTGGCAATGAGCAGTTCTTC
>.|TRBJ2-5|few|TRBV7-9
CASSLSEGETQYF
TGTGCCAGCAGCTTAAGCGAGGGAGAGACCCAGTACTTC
>TRBD1|TRBJ1-3|few|TRBV20-1
CSARGQSGNTIYF
TGCAGTGCACGGGGACAGTCTGGAAACACCATATATTTT
>TRBD1|TRBJ2-5|few|TRBV6-9
CASSSSGGRETQYF
TGTGCCAGCAGTTCTTCAGGGGGCCGAGAGACCCAGTACTTC
>.|TRBJ2-1|few|TRBV19
CASSSTSWSPNEQFF
TGTGCCAGTAGCTCGACTAGTTGGTCCCCCAATGAGCAGTTCTTC
>.|TRBJ1-5|.|TRBV7-2
CASSLGGASDDQPQHF
TGTGCCAGCAGCTTAGGTGGGGCAAGCGACGATCAGCCCCAGCATTTT
>.|TRBJ1-5|many|TRBV6-1
CASSSAWADGNQPQHF
TGTGCCAGCAGTTCCGCTTGGGCGGACGGCAATCAGCCCCAGCATTTT